This entry features one T cell receptor beta chain sequence. It lacks a known antigen. No base qualities exist here, and no much larger clone lies one base off it. The approximately 40 donors, aged about 6 to 95 years, were systemically healthy Caucasian individuals from Russia. Around 9.8 milliliters of peripheral blood were collected from each donor into EDTA-treated Vacutainer tubes. Ficoll-Paque density-gradient centrifugation was used to isolate PBMCs, with at least 6 million obtained per sample. Trizol reagent was used to extract total RNA from PBMCs, with at least 6 micrograms per sample. The percentages of naive CD45RAhigh/CD27high T cells were determined by flow cytometry on a PBMC aliquot from every donor. The record originates from a study of blood T cells in healthy people across ages (dated by TCRdb to 2015 to 2017). With respect to the entire study: In model experiments, template switching captured roughly one uniquely barcoded TCR beta cDNA molecule for every two T cells. Two additional independent replicas of 1 million unique cDNA reads from the same blood draw were analyzed for two donors (one aged 18 to 29 and one aged 80 or older). To avoid experimental bias, donors of different ages were randomly spread across the sequencing lanes. To track age-related changes in TCR beta repertoire diversity, the study relied on deep sequencing normalized with unique cDNA molecular identifiers. The donors were divided into four age groups: young (average around 16 years), middle-aged (approximately 39), aged (approximately 62) and long-lived (82). Study-wide conclusions, independent of this receptor: Compared with the aged group, more naive CD4+ T cells, fewer expanded clones and increased TCR diversity were shown by the long-lived group, suggesting age selection. There was a strong correlation between observed TCR beta diversity and the percentage of naive T cells measured by flow cytometry. Observed TCR beta diversity per million T cells fell roughly linearly with age, and a significant reduction was already apparent by age roughly 40. Because donor CMV infection status was unknown, age-related changes in expanded clonotypes were potentially confounded. Total diversity estimates from one million sequenced T cells were considered lower bounds and underestimates. Because profiling used bulk unsorted PBMCs, naive and antigen-experienced compartments could not be compared conclusively.

There are 16 amino acids in the CDR3, from cysteine to phenylalanine inclusive. Only the CDR3 portion is preserved as DNA: 48 bases, with reading frame beginning at the first base. CDR1 and CDR2 were assigned from the germline V gene as SGDLS and YYNGEE. Trimming accounts for 0 bases at V and 4 bases at J, while the number of junction bases matched to no gene is 5. The library was built by means of 5' RACE. Sequencer: Illumina HiSeq 2500. A second PCR of roughly 7 to 11 cycles was performed with a sample-barcoded 5' primer and a J-beta primer mix. A template-switch 5' adaptor carrying 12 random nucleotides introduced a unique molecular identifier onto each TCR beta cDNA molecule. At least 2.5 million CDR3-containing paired-end reads were obtained from each sample. The Mint cDNA synthesis kit, primed by a TRBC-specific oligonucleotide, was used to synthesize first-strand cDNA from all RNA. After uracil-DNA glycosylase treatment, a first 18-cycle PCR used universal primers M1SS and BC2_uni_R on all cDNA. The paper's data handling went like this. Normalization of each sample was performed by random selection of 1 million high-quality reads, each carrying a distinct molecular identifier. Instead of being binned into consensus sequences, reads with shared molecular identifiers were discarded. MiTCR, run with a Q25 quality threshold and the strictest error-elimination algorithm, handled CDR3 identification, clonotype clustering and error correction. A nonparametric unseen species model using Euler transformation provided a lower-bound estimate of total TCR beta diversity. TCRdb reworked the public reads: Q25 trimming with fastp, MiXCR clone assembly, productive beta chains retained. Rows are unified per CDR3 protein, each entry keeping the most common DNA and genes. The V and J calls reflect TCRdb's pipeline rather than the authors' work. This sample lists approximately 1.5 million distinct CDR3 sequences; 34% were detected once. The top ten clones comprise about 10% of the sample.

Sequenced input: blood. The sequence derives from a woman aged 25 to 39 in good health. The chain links TRBV9 with TRBJ2-1; the central 9 bases match TRBD2. The DNA sequence is TGTGCCAGCAGCGTAGAATGGCGGGAGGGTTACAATGAGCAGTTCTTC. Its translation reads: CASSVEWREGYNEQFF.